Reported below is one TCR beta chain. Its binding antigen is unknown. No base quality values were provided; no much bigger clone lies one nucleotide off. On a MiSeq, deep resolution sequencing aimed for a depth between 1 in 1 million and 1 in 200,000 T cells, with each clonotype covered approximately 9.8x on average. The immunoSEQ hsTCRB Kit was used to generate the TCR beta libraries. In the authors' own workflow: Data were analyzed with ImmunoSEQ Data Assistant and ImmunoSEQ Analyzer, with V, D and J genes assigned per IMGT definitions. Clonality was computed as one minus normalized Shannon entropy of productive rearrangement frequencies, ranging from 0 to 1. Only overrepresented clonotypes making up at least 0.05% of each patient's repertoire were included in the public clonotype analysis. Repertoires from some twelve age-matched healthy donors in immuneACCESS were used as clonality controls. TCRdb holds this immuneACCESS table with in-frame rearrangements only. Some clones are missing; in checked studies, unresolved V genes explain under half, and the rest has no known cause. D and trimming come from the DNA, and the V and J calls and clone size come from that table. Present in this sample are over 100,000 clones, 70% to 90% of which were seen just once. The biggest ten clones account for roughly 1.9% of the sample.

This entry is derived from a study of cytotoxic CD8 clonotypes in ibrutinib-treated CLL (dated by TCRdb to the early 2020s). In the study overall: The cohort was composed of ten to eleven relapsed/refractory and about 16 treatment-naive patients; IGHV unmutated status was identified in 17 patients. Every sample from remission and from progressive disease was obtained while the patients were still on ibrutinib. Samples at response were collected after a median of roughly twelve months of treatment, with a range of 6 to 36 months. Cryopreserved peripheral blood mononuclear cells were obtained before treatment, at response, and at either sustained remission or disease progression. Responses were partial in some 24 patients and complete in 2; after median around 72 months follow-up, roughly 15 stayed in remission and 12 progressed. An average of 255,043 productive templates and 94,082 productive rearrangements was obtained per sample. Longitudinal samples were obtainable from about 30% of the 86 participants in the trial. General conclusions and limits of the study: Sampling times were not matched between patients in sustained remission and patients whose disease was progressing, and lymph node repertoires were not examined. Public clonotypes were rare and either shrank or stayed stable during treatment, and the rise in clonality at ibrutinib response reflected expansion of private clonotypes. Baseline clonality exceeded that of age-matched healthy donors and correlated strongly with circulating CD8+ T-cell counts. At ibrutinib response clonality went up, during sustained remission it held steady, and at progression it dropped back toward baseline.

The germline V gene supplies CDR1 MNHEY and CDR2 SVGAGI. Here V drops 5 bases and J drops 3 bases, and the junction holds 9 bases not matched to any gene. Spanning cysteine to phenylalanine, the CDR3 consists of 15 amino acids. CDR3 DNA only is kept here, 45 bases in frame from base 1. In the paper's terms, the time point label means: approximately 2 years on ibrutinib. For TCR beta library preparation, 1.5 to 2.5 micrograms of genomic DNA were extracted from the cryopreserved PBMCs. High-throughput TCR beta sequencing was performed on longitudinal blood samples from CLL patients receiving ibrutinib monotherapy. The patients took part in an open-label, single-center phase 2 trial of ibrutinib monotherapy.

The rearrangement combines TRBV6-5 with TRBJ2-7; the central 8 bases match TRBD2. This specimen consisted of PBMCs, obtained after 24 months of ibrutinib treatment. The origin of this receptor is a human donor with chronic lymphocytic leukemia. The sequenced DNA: TGTGCCAGCAGTCCAACGGGACTAGGAGACTACGAGCAGTACTTC. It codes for CASSPTGLGDYEQYF.